Shown below are 30 T cell receptor beta chains from a single sample sequenced in a study of T cells after yellow fever vaccination. Using its own MiXCR run on the 5' RACE reads, TCRdb lists one record per CDR3 protein. This sample has hundreds of thousands of distinct CDR3 sequences, with less than 20% found just once. The sample consisted of PBMCs, taken around 5 days after the first yellow fever vaccination. The receptors here all came from a man between 18 and 35 years old who received the YFV17D yellow fever vaccine.

The chain employs TRBV4-1 and TRBJ2-5; D possibly corresponds to TRBD2 (6 bases). Per germline, CDR1 MGHRA and CDR2 YSYEKL. There are 16 residues in the CDR3. Trimming took 1 base from V and 5 from J, leaving 17 bases between them. The DNA for the CDR3 is TGCGCCAGCAGCCAAGGAATTCGGCAGGGAGGTGAGACCCAGTACTTC. Amino acid sequence: CASSQGIRQGGETQYF.

The V and J genes are TRBV7-9 and TRBJ1-2; 8 nucleotides match TRBD1. The length of the CDR3 is 15 residues. The germline V gene has CDR1 SEHNR and CDR2 FQNEAQ (reference sequence). Trimming at V came to 5 bases and at J to 2 bases, leaving 7 bases not matched to a gene. CDR3: CASSPGQGENYGYTF. Written as DNA, the CDR3 is TGTGCCAGCAGCCCCGGACAGGGAGAGAACTATGGCTACACCTTC. Together with reference TRBV7-9 and TRBJ1-2, the CDR3 gives the full variable domain: DTGVSQNPRHKITKRGQNVTFRCDPISEHNRLYWYRQTLGQGPEFLTYFQNEAQLEKSRLLSDRFSAERPKGSFSTLEIQRTEQGDSAMYLCASSPGQGENYGYTFGSGTRLTVV.

Only a few counts were recorded for this clonotype. The DNA of the CDR3 is TGCAGTGCTAGAGGGGCGGTGGGGAGAGGCACTGAAGCTTTCTTT. It translates to CSARGAVGRGTEAFF. The chain couples TRBV20-1 to TRBJ1-1; no firm D call. The CDR3 contains 15 residues. Germline V gene data show CDR1 as DFQATT and CDR2 as SNEGSKA (reference sequence). V was pared by 1 base and J by 4 bases, with 16 bases between.

This clonotype has at least ten counts. The J gene is TRBJ2-2, the V gene TRBV12-3 or TRBV12-4; no definite D call. V was cut by 4 bases and J by 5 bases, with 11 bases left in between. The CDR3 runs 14 residues. Written as DNA, the CDR3 is TGTGCCAGCAGTTCAACCCCAGAGACCGGGGAGCTGTTTTTT. Translation gives CASSSTPETGELFF.

This clonotype was counted only a few times. The V call is TRBV7-2, the J call TRBJ1-6; D uncertain. Germline loops: CDR1 SGHTA, CDR2 FQGNSA. Trimming shortened V by 1 base and J by 8 bases, and 6 bases separated the two germline ends. This CDR3 spans 13 amino acids. DNA of the CDR3: TGTGCCAGCAGCTTAGATTCCTATTCACCCCTCCACTTT. This encodes CASSLDSYSPLHF.

The chain uses TRBV12-3 or TRBV12-4 and TRBJ1-1; 8 bases agree with TRBD1. This CDR3 is 12 amino acids long. V was pared by 6 bases and J by 7 bases, with 4 bases of the junction left unmatched. The CDR3 DNA reads as TGTGCCAGCAGCGTCGGACAGGGTGAAGCTTTCTTT. It is translated as CASSVGQGEAFF.

This clonotype was observed many times. The chain links TRBV4-2 to TRBJ2-2; D gene unclear. Germline lookup yields CDR1 LGHNA and CDR2 YNFKEQ. The V gene lost 0 bases and the J gene lost 4 bases, with 6 bases spanning the gap. CDR3 length: 14 residues. CDR3 amino acids: CASSQDYGTGELFF. CDR3 coding DNA: TGTGCCAGCAGCCAAGATTACGGCACCGGGGAGCTGTTTTTT.

This clonotype occurred a few times. The CDR3 reads CASSKGGSESLSKNIQYF. The CDR3 nucleotides are TGTGCCAGCAGCAAAGGGGGTAGCGAGTCTTTGTCCAAAAACATTCAGTACTTC. The chain uses TRBV21-1 and TRBJ2-4; whether TRBD2, the table's D call, matches the DNA was not checked. TRBV21-1 is termed a pseudogene. The CDR3 extends over 18 amino acids.

At least ten counts were recorded for this clonotype. The chain employs TRBV7-2 and TRBJ1-4; no definite D call. V was pared by 1 base and J by 1 base, with 4 bases between. CDR1 is SGHTA, CDR2 FQGNSA, per germline. This CDR3 region has 14 residues. The CDR3 sequence is CASSLGGTNEKLFF. The CDR3 nucleotides are TGTGCCAGCAGCTTAGGTGGAACTAATGAAAAACTGTTTTTT.

J is TRBJ2-3 and V is TRBV30; D gene ambiguous. V was pared by 4 bases and J by 1 base, with 6 bases between. Germline loops: CDR1 GTSNPN, CDR2 SVGIG (reference sequence). CDR3 size: 12 residues. CDR3 protein: CAWNRGTDTQYF. The CDR3 DNA follows: TGTGCCTGGAATAGGGGCACAGATACGCAGTATTTT.

This chain uses TRBV5-1 with TRBJ1-2; 10 nucleotides line up with TRBD1. Germline loops: CDR1 SGHRS, CDR2 YFSETQ. This CDR3 is 17 amino acids long. Trimming removed 2 bases from V and 4 bases from J; junction bases left unmatched: 11. CDR3 nucleotides: TGCGCCAGCAGCTTACAGCCCCCCGGGACAGGGGTCTATGGCTACACCTTC. Its translation is CASSLQPPGTGVYGYTF.

This clonotype has just a few counts. The chain links TRBV15 to TRBJ1-1, with D possibly matching TRBD1 (5 bases). Trimming left V 0 bases short and J 3 bases short, with 8 bases between. The CDR3 sequence is 14 residues long. CDR1 and CDR2 from the germline V gene are LNHNV and YYDKDF (reference sequence). The CDR3 DNA is TGTGCCACCAGCAGAGATCGACAGTACACTGAAGCTTTCTTT. This translates into CATSRDRQYTEAFF.

The chain joins TRBV18 to TRBJ2-7; the D gene is possibly TRBD1 (6 bases). Germline values: CDR1 KGHSH, CDR2 LQKENI. The V end lost 3 bases, the J end lost 0 bases, and 9 bases lay between the germline ends. The CDR3 contains 14 residues. The CDR3 loop is CASSPGQTSYEQYF. The CDR3 bases are TGTGCCAGCTCACCGGGACAAACCTCCTACGAGCAGTACTTC.

The chain is built from TRBV7-9 and TRBJ1-2; D is perhaps TRBD1 (5 bases). The CDR3 length is 14 residues. The V gene lost 5 bases and the J gene lost 8 bases, with 18 bases spanning the gap. CDR1 and CDR2 from the germline V gene are SEHNR and FQNEAQ (reference sequence). The CDR3 here is CASSRARAGTGYTF. CDR3 bases: TGTGCCAGCAGCCGTGCCCGGGCAGGGACCGGCTACACCTTC. Combining the CDR3 with reference TRBV7-9 and TRBJ1-2 gives the whole variable domain DTGVSQNPRHKITKRGQNVTFRCDPISEHNRLYWYRQTLGQGPEFLTYFQNEAQLEKSRLLSDRFSAERPKGSFSTLEIQRTEQGDSAMYLCASSRARAGTGYTFGSGTRLTVV.

This clonotype was detected a few times. This chain links TRBV6-4 with TRBJ2-1, with a tentative D call TRBD1 (5 bases). From germline, CDR1 is MRHNA and CDR2 SNTAGT. The length of the CDR3 is 13 residues. Trimming removed 3 bases at V and 7 bases at J, with 10 bases between. The CDR3 loop reads CASSEDNVNEQFF. The CDR3 region has the DNA TGTGCCAGCAGTGAGGACAACGTAAATGAGCAGTTCTTC.

The rearrangement joins TRBV11-2 to TRBJ2-3; D is perhaps TRBD2 (7 bases). V was shortened by 2 bases and J by 2 bases, with 20 bases between the two germline ends. Per the germline V gene, CDR1 is SGHAT and CDR2 is FQNNGV. The CDR3 sequence is 18 residues long. The CDR3 here is CASSLSSFRGTNTDTQYF. The DNA of the CDR3 is TGTGCCAGCAGCTTATCCTCCTTTAGGGGGACTAACACAGATACGCAGTATTTT.

The chain has TRBV7-9 and TRBJ1-6; D is perhaps TRBD1 (5 bases). CDR1 is SEHNR and CDR2 is FQNEAQ in the germline V gene (reference sequence). The CDR3 spans 16 residues. V gave up 3 bases and J gave up 7 bases, with 16 bases separating them. The chain's CDR3 is CASSLYGRAGNSPLHF. CDR3 coding DNA: TGTGCCAGCAGCTTGTATGGCAGGGCTGGAAATTCACCCCTCCACTTT.

V and J are TRBV27 and TRBJ1-6, with a weak D call TRBD1 (6 bases). The germline V gene has CDR1 MNHEY and CDR2 SMNVEV (reference sequence). The CDR3 spans 13 residues. V was shortened by 3 bases and J by 10 bases, with 10 bases between the two germline ends. CDR3 loop: CASSFYRESPLHF. CDR3 in DNA: TGTGCCAGCAGTTTCTACAGGGAGTCACCCCTCCACTTT.

V usage is TRBV7-9 and J usage is TRBJ1-2; D remains ambiguous. Trimming removed 7 bases at V and 6 bases at J, with 15 bases between. The CDR3 length is 13 residues. Germline values: CDR1 SEHNR, CDR2 FQNEAQ (reference sequence). CDR3 sequence: CASTVTARDGYTF. The CDR3 DNA is TGTGCCAGCACCGTGACGGCTAGGGATGGCTACACCTTC. Variable domain in full (rest from reference TRBV7-9 and TRBJ1-2): DTGVSQNPRHKITKRGQNVTFRCDPISEHNRLYWYRQTLGQGPEFLTYFQNEAQLEKSRLLSDRFSAERPKGSFSTLEIQRTEQGDSAMYLCASTVTARDGYTFGSGTRLTVV.

This clonotype was counted once. The V gene is TRBV6-2 or TRBV6-3, the J gene TRBJ2-7; 7 bases fit TRBD1. This CDR3 contains 13 residues. Germline lookup yields CDR1 MNHEY and CDR2 SVGEGT. CDR3 amino acids: CASGRQGSFEQYV. In DNA form, the CDR3 reads TGTGCCAGCGGGCGACAGGGATCCTTCGAGCAGTACGTC.

This clonotype was observed a handful of times. The chain has TRBV7-2 and TRBJ1-1; 7 bases are shared with TRBD1. The CDR3 has 16 residues. Trimming cost V 2 bases and J 0 bases; bases outside gene matches: 6. CDR1 SGHTA and CDR2 FQGNSA come from the germline V gene. The CDR3 DNA reads as TGTGCCAGCAGCTTAAAGACAGGGCGCATGAACACTGAAGCTTTCTTT. This translates into CASSLKTGRMNTEAFF.

This clonotype was detected only a few times. The V and J genes are TRBV18 and TRBJ2-1; 9 bases are shared with TRBD1. Germline assignment: CDR1 KGHSH and CDR2 LQKENI. The CDR3 is made up of 17 amino acids. Losses at the gene ends were 3 bases for V and 2 bases for J; bases not matched to a gene: 8. This CDR3 is CASSPGGGQGTYNEQFF. In DNA, the CDR3 is TGTGCCAGCTCACCGGGTGGTGGACAGGGGACCTACAATGAGCAGTTCTTC.

This clonotype turned up a few times. This chain joins TRBV4-2 and TRBJ2-7; D may be TRBD1 or TRBD2 (5 bases each). The CDR3 has 17 residues. V shed 0 bases and J shed 2 bases, with 17 bases lying between them. Per the germline V gene, CDR1 is LGHNA and CDR2 is YNFKEQ. The CDR3 DNA follows: TGTGCCAGCAGCCAAGATCGAAGAAGGGGAGACCCCTACGAGCAGTACGTC. Translation: CASSQDRRRGDPYEQYV.

CDR3 amino acids: CASGQYYGYTF. CDR3 nucleotides: TGTGCCAGCGGACAGTACTATGGCTACACCTTC. The chain links TRBV6-1 to TRBJ1-2, with a weak D call TRBD1 (6 bases). The V end lost 8 bases, the J end lost 3 bases, and 7 bases lay between the germline ends. Germline V gene sequence: CDR1 MNHNS, CDR2 SASEGT. CDR3 length: 11 amino acids.

This clonotype was seen a few times. The chain carries TRBV7-9 and TRBJ2-2, with D perhaps TRBD1 (5 bases). The germline V gene has CDR1 SEHNR and CDR2 FQNEAQ (reference sequence). CDR3 length: 16 residues. The V end was cut by 1 base, the J end by 1 base, with 10 bases between. The CDR3 loop is CASSLGQLGNTGELFF. The CDR3 DNA reads TGTGCCAGCAGCTTAGGACAGCTTGGGAACACCGGGGAGCTGTTTTTT.

This clonotype appeared a few times. The chain combines TRBV7-9 with TRBJ1-1; possibly TRBD1 for D (5 bases). The length of the CDR3 is 14 residues. V gave up 5 bases and J gave up 1 base, with 11 bases separating them. Germline lookup yields CDR1 SEHNR and CDR2 FQNEAQ (reference sequence). CDR3 residues: CASSPRDQNTEAFF. Here the CDR3 DNA reads TGTGCCAGCAGCCCCCGGGACCAGAACACTGAAGCTTTCTTT.

The chain employs TRBV7-8 and TRBJ2-1; 8 bases agree with TRBD2. This CDR3 contains 14 residues. J gave up 9 bases and V 2 bases, and 6 bases lay outside the gene matches. CDR1 is SGHVS, CDR2 FQNEAQ, per germline. CDR3 loop: CASSLTSGIGEQFF. The CDR3 DNA sequence: TGTGCCAGCAGCTTAACTAGCGGTATAGGTGAGCAGTTCTTC.

The chain employs TRBV7-9 and TRBJ1-1; no firm D call. CDR3 size: 16 residues. V was shortened by 2 bases and J by 0 bases, with 13 bases between the two germline ends. The germline V gene has CDR1 SEHNR and CDR2 FQNEAQ (reference sequence). CDR3 in amino acids: CASSLPATVMNTEAFF. CDR3 in DNA: TGTGCCAGCAGCTTACCTGCCACAGTCATGAACACTGAAGCTTTCTTT. The whole variable domain, filled in from reference TRBV7-9 and TRBJ1-1, reads DTGVSQNPRHKITKRGQNVTFRCDPISEHNRLYWYRQTLGQGPEFLTYFQNEAQLEKSRLLSDRFSAERPKGSFSTLEIQRTEQGDSAMYLCASSLPATVMNTEAFFGQGTRLTVV.

The rearrangement joins TRBV6-2 or TRBV6-3 to TRBJ1-2; D might be TRBD1 (6 bases). The CDR3 contains 14 residues. CDR1 is MNHEY and CDR2 is SVGEGT in the germline V gene. Trimming stripped 5 bases from V and 4 bases from J, with 14 bases between. This CDR3 is CASSTSTGTYGYTF. DNA of the CDR3: TGTGCCAGCAGTACCTCCACAGGGACCTATGGCTACACCTTC.

A few counts support this clonotype. V usage is TRBV10-3 and J usage is TRBJ2-3; D possibly corresponds to TRBD2 (6 bases). The CDR3 totals 14 residues. The germline V gene has CDR1 ENHRY and CDR2 SYGVKD. V was pared by 8 bases and J by 0 bases, with 12 bases between. The CDR3 sequence: CAIGQGLSTDTQYF. CDR3 nucleotide sequence: TGTGCCATCGGGCAGGGACTTAGCACAGATACGCAGTATTTT.